The rows below give T cell receptor beta chains drawn from one sample of a study of CD8 T cells in Susac syndrome. TCRdb processed the immunoSEQ multiplex PCR reads anew with MiXCR; each CDR3 protein has one entry. The sample gives 200,000 to 300,000 distinct CDR3 sequences, 95% to 97% of which show up once; less than 0.11% is in the top ten. Sequencing was carried out using CD4+ T cells from PBMCs. The source is a human donor with Susac syndrome. CDR3s include the opening cysteine and the closing phenylalanine or tryptophan. Each record gives: J gene, D gene, clone size, V gene, CDR3 protein, CDR3 DNA. A D gene is named only where the DNA matches it firmly. Clone size appears in some rows only: once, few, many, or a class for an expanded clone.

TRBJ1-1 | . | . | TRBV11-2 | CASSPNRTPNTEAFF | TGTGCCAGCAGCCCCAACCGGACCCCGAACACTGAAGCTTTCTTT
TRBJ1-2 | TRBD1 | . | TRBV30 | CAWTKGQGAPGYTF | TGTGCCTGGACCAAAGGACAGGGGGCGCCTGGCTACACCTTC
TRBJ2-3 | TRBD1 | . | TRBV29-1 | CSVERTGGDTQYF | TGCAGCGTTGAAAGAACAGGGGGGGATACGCAGTATTTT
TRBJ1-1 | TRBD1 | once | TRBV20-1 | CSTHGTGYTEAFF | TGCAGTACCCACGGGACAGGATACACTGAAGCTTTCTTT
TRBJ1-1 | . | . | TRBV28 | CASRRRNANTEAFF | TGTGCCAGCAGGAGACGGAATGCGAACACTGAAGCTTTCTTT
TRBJ1-5 | . | . | TRBV19 | CASRTAPNQPQHF | TGTGCCAGTCGAACAGCACCCAATCAGCCCCAGCATTTT
TRBJ1-1 | . | . | TRBV9 | CASSRLEAEAFF | TGTGCCAGCAGCCGCCTTGAGGCAGAAGCTTTCTTT
TRBJ2-7 | TRBD2 | . | TRBV7-8 | CASSLLGTSGRYEQYF | TGTGCCAGCAGCTTATTAGGGACTAGCGGGAGATACGAGCAGTACTTC
TRBJ1-5 | TRBD1 | . | TRBV30 | CAWTIQGAGQPQHF | TGTGCCTGGACCATACAGGGGGCTGGTCAGCCCCAGCATTTT
TRBJ2-7 | . | . | TRBV30 | CAWSVRGRVPYEQYF | TGTGCCTGGAGTGTACGTGGCAGGGTCCCCTACGAGCAGTACTTC
TRBJ2-1 | . | . | TRBV30 | CAWSVGGYEFF | TGTGCCTGGAGTGTAGGCGGTTACGAGTTCTTC
TRBJ1-1 | TRBD1 | . | TRBV28 | CASTPPRGNAEAFF | TGTGCCAGCACTCCACCCAGGGGGAATGCTGAAGCTTTCTTT
TRBJ2-1 | TRBD2 | once | TRBV15 | CATSRASGLAEHNEQFF | TGTGCCACCAGCAGAGCATCGGGACTAGCGGAGCACAATGAGCAGTTCTTC
TRBJ1-1 | . | . | TRBV7-9 | CASSLSQGLEAFF | TGTGCCAGCAGCTTATCTCAGGGACTTGAAGCTTTCTTT
TRBJ2-7 | . | . | TRBV5-1 | CASSLGTGGGASSYEQYF | TGCGCCAGCAGCTTGGGGACCGGAGGCGGTGCGAGCTCCTACGAGCAGTACTTC
TRBJ2-7 | . | . | TRBV25-1 | CASSESGPPPYEQYF | TGTGCCAGCAGTGAATCAGGGCCACCACCCTACGAGCAGTACTTC
TRBJ1-3 | TRBD1 | . | TRBV30 | CAWTRQGGNTIYF | TGTGCCTGGACTCGACAGGGCGGAAACACCATATATTTT
TRBJ1-2 | TRBD1 | . | TRBV19 | CASSLTGGRGYTF | TGTGCCAGTTCCCTGACAGGGGGCCGAGGCTACACCTTC
TRBJ2-7 | . | . | TRBV18 | CASSPGPDYEQYF | TGTGCCAGCTCACCAGGGCCAGACTACGAGCAGTACTTC
TRBJ1-1 | . | . | TRBV2 | CASTKNTEAFF | TGTGCCAGCACCAAGAACACTGAAGCTTTCTTT
TRBJ2-3 | TRBD2 | once | TRBV2 | CASSETSGFTDTQYF | TGTGCCAGCAGTGAGACTAGCGGGTTTACAGATACGCAGTATTTT
TRBJ1-2 | . | . | TRBV27 | CASSLERNANYGYTF | TGTGCCAGCAGTTTGGAGCGGAACGCTAACTATGGCTACACCTTC
TRBJ2-4 | . | once | TRBV4-1 | CASSQESAKNIQYF | TGCGCCAGCAGCCAAGAGTCAGCCAAAAACATTCAGTACTTC
TRBJ1-4 | . | . | TRBV29-1 | CSVGLPGEKLFF | TGCAGCGTGGGACTTCCGGGGGAAAAACTGTTTTTT
TRBJ2-3 | . | . | TRBV18 | CASSPVSDTQYF | TGTGCCAGCTCACCGGTTTCAGATACGCAGTATTTT
TRBJ1-1 | . | . | TRBV12-5 | CASGRTDEAFF | TGTGCTAGTGGCCGGACGGATGAAGCTTTCTTT
TRBJ1-2 | TRBD1 | . | TRBV30 | CAWSVTRTGGGYGYTF | TGTGCCTGGAGTGTAACTCGGACAGGGGGTGGCTATGGCTACACCTTC
TRBJ2-7 | . | . | TRBV2 | CASSDRGSPSFGDEQYF | TGTGCCAGCAGTGATAGGGGATCTCCTTCATTCGGAGACGAGCAGTACTTC
TRBJ1-2 | TRBD1 | . | TRBV30 | CAWRGQGAADGYTF | TGTGCCTGGAGGGGACAGGGGGCCGCGGATGGCTACACCTTC
TRBJ2-1 | . | . | TRBV5-8 | CASSRRLEQFF | TGTGCCAGCAGCCGGAGACTTGAGCAGTTCTTC
TRBJ2-1 | TRBD2 | . | TRBV6-2/TRBV6-3 | CASSKTLGLAGDPSSYNEQFF | TGTGCCAGCAGTAAAACGTTGGGACTAGCGGGAGACCCGAGCTCCTACAATGAGCAGTTCTTC
TRBJ1-1 | TRBD1 | . | TRBV11-2 | CASSAQQGTGEAFF | TGTGCCAGCAGCGCACAACAGGGGACTGGTGAAGCTTTCTTT
TRBJ2-7 | TRBD2 | . | TRBV28 | CASSLYGRLADSYEQYF | TGTGCCAGCAGTTTATACGGTCGACTAGCGGACTCCTACGAGCAGTACTTC
TRBJ2-3 | . | . | TRBV30 | CAFARGTDTQYF | TGTGCCTTCGCACGCGGGACAGATACGCAGTATTTT
TRBJ2-7 | . | . | TRBV27 | CASSSSWSAYEQYF | TGTGCCAGCAGTTCGAGTTGGAGCGCCTACGAGCAGTACTTC
TRBJ2-7 | TRBD2 | . | TRBV20-1 | CSAPRRRGGSDEQYF | TGCAGTGCCCCAAGGCGGCGGGGCGGGAGTGACGAGCAGTACTTC
TRBJ2-3 | . | once | TRBV24-1 | CATSATGSANTQYF | TGTGCCACCAGTGCGACGGGGTCGGCCAATACGCAGTATTTT
TRBJ1-1 | . | . | TRBV30 | CAWNDDTNTEAFF | TGTGCCTGGAACGACGATACGAACACTGAAGCTTTCTTT
TRBJ1-5 | . | . | TRBV27 | CASIALVRHSGNQPQHF | TGTGCCAGCATCGCACTGGTGAGACATTCGGGCAATCAGCCCCAGCATTTT
TRBJ2-1 | TRBD2 | few | TRBV7-2 | CASSLEASGYNEQFF | TGTGCCAGCAGCTTAGAGGCTAGCGGGTACAATGAGCAGTTCTTC